Below, 25 T cell receptor beta chains from the same sample are listed, as sequenced in a study of shared clonotypes between healthy human individuals. CD45RO-negative, CCR7-selected cells formed the naive CD8 fraction, which excluded terminally differentiated effector memory CD45RA+ cells. Using immunoSEQ multiplex PCR, the repertoire was profiled, and TCRdb retains in-frame clones only, with some absent. This sample has some 2 million clones, with about 95% found just once. Sequenced sample: naive CD8+ T cells sorted from blood. All receptors come from a young man in good health.

The V call is TRBV19, the J call TRBJ2-2; 8 bases agree with TRBD1. Losses at the gene ends were 7 bases for V and 4 bases for J; bases not matched to a gene: 8. The CDR3 length is 15 residues. CDR1 LNHDA and CDR2 SQIVND come from the germline V gene (reference sequence). The DNA of the CDR3 is TGTGCCAGTAAGAATACAGGGGGAGTCACCGGGGAGCTGTTTTTT. This sequence encodes CASKNTGGVTGELFF. The variable domain in full, completed from reference TRBV19 and TRBJ2-2, reads DGGITQSPKYLFRKEGQNVTLSCEQNLNHDAMYWYRQDPGQGLRLIYYSQIVNDFQKGDIAEGYSVSREKKESFPLTVTSAQKNPTAFYLCASKNTGGVTGELFFGEGSRLTVL.

The chain uses TRBV6-6 and TRBJ1-1, with 8 bases matching TRBD1. V shed 7 bases and J 3 bases; nucleotides not matched to a gene: 7. CDR1 and CDR2 (germline): MNHNY, SVGAGI (reference sequence). This CDR3 has 14 residues. CDR3 sequence: CASNSQGAYTEAFF. CDR3 coding DNA: TGTGCCAGCAACTCCCAGGGGGCTTACACTGAAGCTTTCTTT.

The chain uses TRBV28 and TRBJ2-3; D is undetermined. The CDR3 covers 14 residues. The V end was cut by 5 bases, the J end by 4 bases, with 13 bases between. Germline assignment: CDR1 MDHEN and CDR2 SYDVKM. As DNA, the CDR3 is TGTGCCAGCAGTGCCCGGATCGGCGCAGATACGCAGTATTTT. Translating it yields CASSARIGADTQYF.

This clone was found once. Other DNA sequences of this sample code for an identical CDR3. The chain recombines TRBV19 with TRBJ2-7; TRBD2 aligns across 12 bases. The CDR3 consists of 15 residues. CDR1 LNHDA and CDR2 SQIVND come from the germline V gene (reference sequence). V dropped 1 base and J dropped 3; count of bases not matched to a gene: 1. The CDR3 DNA reads as TGTGCCAGTAGTATAGGACTAGCGGGAGACTACGAGCAGTACTTC. As protein: CASSIGLAGDYEQYF.

The chain has TRBV7-9 and TRBJ2-5, with D possibly TRBD1 on 6 matching bases. CDR1 is SEHNR and CDR2 is FQNEAQ in the germline V gene (reference sequence). This CDR3 comprises 15 residues. The V gene lost 1 base and the J gene lost 5 bases, with 14 bases spanning the gap. The CDR3 sequence: CASSLESQGDETQYF. The CDR3 nucleotides are TGTGCCAGCAGCTTAGAATCACAGGGTGACGAGACCCAGTACTTC.

The chain carries TRBV7-9 and TRBJ1-1; D possibly corresponds to TRBD1 (6 bases). The CDR3 covers 12 residues. With 5 bases removed from V and 7 bases from J, the gap between germline ends came to 11 bases. The germline V gene has CDR1 SEHNR and CDR2 FQNEAQ (reference sequence). CDR3 DNA: TGTGCCAGCAGCCCCGGACAGAATGAAGCTTTCTTT. Translating gives CASSPGQNEAFF.

The chain joins TRBV13 to TRBJ2-7; D may be TRBD2 (7 bases). Trimming took off 5 bases at V and 6 bases at J, with 20 bases between the two ends. Germline values: CDR1 PRHDT, CDR2 FYEKMQ (reference sequence). The CDR3 has 15 residues. The CDR3 nucleotides are TGTGCCAGCAGCCCCGGGGGGCACGAGGGGGGCGAGCAGTACTTC. It encodes CASSPGGHEGGEQYF.

The chain carries TRBV4-1 and TRBJ2-5; the match to TRBD1 covers 8 bases. The CDR3 consists of 15 residues. V lost 1 base and J lost 4; bases outside the gene matches: 5. Germline CDR1 and CDR2: MGHRA and YSYEKL. Here the CDR3 reads CASSQVSQGAETQYF. The CDR3 DNA is TGCGCCAGCAGCCAAGTATCGCAGGGGGCAGAGACCCAGTACTTC.

This rearrangement joins TRBV13 to TRBJ2-5; TRBD1 aligns across 9 bases. The CDR3 length is 14 residues. Unmatched junction bases numbered 5, after V lost 5 bases and J lost 4 bases. CDR1 is PRHDT, CDR2 FYEKMQ, per germline (reference sequence). The chain's CDR3 is CASSPTGGRETQYF. In DNA form, the CDR3 reads TGTGCCAGCAGCCCGACAGGGGGACGAGAGACCCAGTACTTC. The entire variable domain, with the rest obtained from reference TRBV13 and TRBJ2-5, is as follows: AAGVIQSPRHLIKEKRETATLKCYPIPRHDTVYWYQQGPGQDPQFLISFYEKMQSDKGSIPDRFSAQQFSDYHSELNMSSLELGDSALYFCASSPTGGRETQYFGPGTRLLVL.

This sequence joins TRBV11-2 and TRBJ2-1; D gene uncertain. The V and J ends lost 0 bases and 0 bases respectively, with 6 bases between them. The CDR3 runs 15 residues. Germline loops: CDR1 SGHAT, CDR2 FQNNGV. As DNA, the CDR3 is TGTGCCAGCAGCTTAGAGAGCTTCTCCTACAATGAGCAGTTCTTC. Translation: CASSLESFSYNEQFF.

This sequence joins TRBV10-2 and TRBJ2-7; D remains unclear. This CDR3 region has 12 residues. Germline V gene data show CDR1 as WSHSY and CDR2 as SAAADI. Trimming removed 5 bases at V and 3 bases at J, with 8 bases between. CDR3 sequence reads: CASSIGIYEQYF. The CDR3 DNA is TGCGCCAGCAGTATCGGAATCTACGAGCAGTACTTC.

The rearrangement links TRBV4-1 to TRBJ2-7; D gene unclear. This CDR3 has 13 residues. Germline V gene lookup returns CDR1 MGHRA and CDR2 YSYEKL. The V gene lost 3 bases and the J gene lost 6 bases, with 12 bases spanning the gap. The CDR3 loop is CASSHITPFEQYF. In DNA, the CDR3 is TGCGCCAGCAGCCACATTACCCCCTTCGAGCAGTACTTC.

The chain links TRBV27 to TRBJ1-6; no clear D. Deletions cut 6 bases from V and 10 bases from J, with 22 bases between. This CDR3 contains 16 residues. The germline CDR1 and CDR2 sequences are MNHEY and SMNVEV (reference sequence). This CDR3 is CASSPPGGGIRSPLHF. Here the CDR3 DNA reads TGTGCCAGCAGCCCCCCCGGCGGCGGAATCCGCTCACCCCTCCACTTT.

In this sample, this clone turned up once. This sample includes further DNA sequences coding for the same CDR3. The V gene is TRBV7-8, the J gene TRBJ2-7; TRBD1 matches at 7 bases. The V gene end was trimmed by 5 bases and the J gene end by 0 bases; junction bases not matched to a gene: 1. This CDR3 spans 13 amino acids. Germline V CDR1 and CDR2: SGHVS, FQNEAQ. The CDR3 bases are TGTGCCAGCAGCCGGGACAGCTCCTACGAGCAGTACTTC. Protein sequence: CASSRDSSYEQYF.

This sequence joins TRBV11-2 and TRBJ2-7; D is ambiguous. V was clipped by 5 bases and J by 2 bases, with 10 bases between them. Germline assignment: CDR1 SGHAT and CDR2 FQNNGV. CDR3 size: 13 residues. The CDR3 sequence is CASSAGFPYEQYF. The CDR3 nucleotides read TGTGCCAGCAGCGCCGGGTTCCCCTACGAGCAGTACTTC.

This clone was recorded once. The rearrangement links TRBV27 to TRBJ2-1; 7 nucleotides match TRBD1. Germline CDR1 reads MNHEY; CDR2 reads SMNVEV (reference sequence). The CDR3 totals 15 residues. V shed 3 bases, J shed 4 bases, and the junction held 6 bases outside the gene matches. The CDR3 here is CASSFSGGIYNEQFF. The CDR3 bases are TGTGCCAGCAGTTTTTCAGGGGGTATTTACAATGAGCAGTTCTTC.

This rearrangement joins TRBV6-6 to TRBJ1-4; 8 positions match TRBD1. The length of the CDR3 is 14 residues. Germline V CDR1 and CDR2: MNHNY, SVGAGI (reference sequence). With V trimmed by 4 bases and J by 7 bases, 5 bases remained unmatched. In nucleotides, the CDR3 is TGTGCCAGCAGTTCAGAGACAGGGGCTGAAAAACTGTTTTTT. Amino acid sequence: CASSSETGAEKLFF.

The chain has TRBV4-1 and TRBJ2-7; TRBD1 matches at 8 bases. Trimming at V came to 3 bases and at J to 3 bases, leaving 7 bases not matched to a gene. The CDR3 spans 15 residues. Per germline, CDR1 MGHRA and CDR2 YSYEKL. The CDR3 DNA sequence: TGCGCCAGCAGCCACAGGACAGGGAAAGTCTACGAGCAGTACTTC. Its protein is CASSHRTGKVYEQYF.

This rearrangement joins TRBV27 to TRBJ1-2; D perhaps matches TRBD1 (5 bases). Germline CDR1 reads MNHEY; CDR2 reads SMNVEV (reference sequence). Trimming removed 5 bases at V and 4 bases at J, with 14 bases between. This CDR3 is built from 14 residues. The CDR3 nucleotides are TGTGCCAGCAGTCCAGGGCTGACGGGCTATGGCTACACCTTC. This sequence encodes CASSPGLTGYGYTF.

This chain links TRBV2 with TRBJ1-6; D is undetermined. V lost 7 bases to trimming and J lost 6 bases, with 10 bases between them. This CDR3 contains 13 residues. In germline, CDR1 is SNHLY, CDR2 FYNNEI. This chain's CDR3 is CASKNIPNSPLHF. CDR3 sequence (DNA): TGTGCCAGCAAAAATATCCCTAATTCACCCCTCCACTTT.

About this clone itself: This specimen includes other DNA sequences encoding the same CDR3. The V and J genes are TRBV10-3 and TRBJ2-5; no clear D. The CDR3 has 13 residues. Trimming removed 0 bases from V and 3 bases from J, with 5 bases in between. Germline V CDR1 and CDR2: ENHRY, SYGVKD. CDR3 region: CAISESREETQYF. The CDR3 DNA is TGTGCCATCAGTGAGTCTAGGGAAGAGACCCAGTACTTC.

This rearrangement joins TRBV7-9 to TRBJ2-5, with D possibly matching TRBD1 (5 bases). Trimming removed 1 base at V and 5 bases at J, with 8 bases between. Per the germline V gene, CDR1 is SEHNR and CDR2 is FQNEAQ (reference sequence). The CDR3 consists of 13 residues. The CDR3: CASSLEGDETQYF. In DNA, the CDR3 is TGTGCCAGCAGCTTAGAAGGGGATGAGACCCAGTACTTC.

The rearrangement joins TRBV2 to TRBJ1-1; D is uncertain. The V and J ends lost 7 bases and 0 bases respectively, with 12 bases between them. The CDR3 totals 14 residues. From germline, CDR1 is SNHLY and CDR2 FYNNEI. The CDR3 region is CASMGYRLNTEAFF. CDR3 nucleotides: TGTGCCAGCATGGGGTACAGATTGAACACTGAAGCTTTCTTT.

As concerns this clone: This specimen includes other DNA sequences encoding the same CDR3. This rearrangement joins TRBV6-5 to TRBJ2-5, with a tentative D call TRBD1 (6 bases). With 2 bases removed from V and 1 base from J, the gap between germline ends came to 11 bases. This CDR3 is built from 15 residues. Germline CDR1 and CDR2: MNHEY and SVGAGI. This chain's CDR3 is CASSYGGGTQETQYF. The CDR3 region has the DNA TGTGCCAGCAGTTACGGTGGGGGCACCCAAGAGACCCAGTACTTC.

The genes are TRBV19 and TRBJ2-7, with D hard to call. Germline-derived CDR1 and CDR2 are LNHDA and SQIVND (reference sequence). Trimming stripped 1 base from V and 3 bases from J, with 7 bases between. The CDR3 spans 13 residues. CDR3 sequence: CASSIGRNYEQYF. The CDR3 DNA reads TGTGCCAGTAGTATAGGTCGGAACTACGAGCAGTACTTC. The full variable domain, completed using reference TRBV19 and TRBJ2-7, is DGGITQSPKYLFRKEGQNVTLSCEQNLNHDAMYWYRQDPGQGLRLIYYSQIVNDFQKGDIAEGYSVSREKKESFPLTVTSAQKNPTAFYLCASSIGRNYEQYFGPGTRLTVT.